The next 4 T cell receptor beta chains were all read from a single sample in a study of post-analysis software for immune sequencing data. The TCR beta cDNA libraries contained unique molecular identifiers. TCRdb re-called the PCR reads with MiXCR, one entry per CDR3 protein. Among approximately 630,000 distinct CDR3 sequences listed, approximately 60% were seen once. These receptors' targets are unknown. Study results and limitations: A few TRBV segments appeared more often in patients than in controls, and TRBV5-6, TRBV5-1 and TRBV20-1 were among these.

Sequencing used blood. The source of these receptors is a girl aged 2 to 10 with multiple sclerosis.

The chain links TRBV4-1 to TRBJ2-5, with D tentatively TRBD2 (5 bases). The J call may be faulty, since TRBJ2-7 better matches the DNA end. Germline loops: CDR1 MGHRA, CDR2 YSYEKL. There are 16 residues in the CDR3. This chain's CDR3 is CASSQDEGRNYYEQYF. The CDR3 region has the DNA TGCGCCAGCAGCCAAGACGAAGGGAGAAATTACTACGAGCAGTACTTC.

The CDR3 here is CASSPTRGETDTQYF. CDR3 DNA sequence: TGTGCCAGCAGCCCCACGAGGGGAGAGACAGATACGCAGTATTTT. The rearrangement links TRBV3-1 to TRBJ2-3, with D tentatively TRBD1 or TRBD2 (5 bases each). This CDR3 region has 15 residues. Between the trimmed V and J ends, which lost 4 bases and 3 bases, there was a span of 14 bases. Germline CDR1 LGHDT, CDR2 YNNKEL (reference sequence).

The chain employs TRBV12-3 or TRBV12-4 and TRBJ2-3; D perhaps matches TRBD2 (5 bases). The CDR3 runs 16 residues. V lost 6 bases and J lost 3, with 19 bases in between. CDR3 residues: CASSPRGGFRTDTQYF. Here the CDR3 DNA reads TGTGCCAGCAGCCCGCGAGGCGGGTTCCGAACAGATACGCAGTATTTT.

V is TRBV6-1 and J is TRBJ1-1; D possibly corresponds to TRBD1 (6 bases). V lost 6 bases, J lost 3 bases, and 11 bases lay in between. CDR1 is MNHNS and CDR2 is SASEGT in the germline V gene. The CDR3 is 13 residues long. CDR3 protein: CASRQGRYTEAFF. The CDR3 nucleotides are TGTGCCAGCAGGCAGGGGAGATACACTGAAGCTTTCTTT.